This T cell receptor beta chain comes out of a study of blood T cell repertoires in COVID-19. Study details: The analysed material was cDNA or gDNA that came from T cells, B-cell-depleted T cells, or PBMCs.

This clone appeared a few times. Original data processing: Reference gene primers were amplified, and this amplification served to estimate nucleated cell counts. TCRdb keeps only in-frame clones here, not all; method: immunoSEQ multiplex PCR. V, J and clone size reflect that table, while D and trimming were determined from the DNA. Here the sample spans tens of thousands of clones, 88% being singletons. CDR3 length equals 15 residues. Germline V gene data show CDR1 as SEHNR and CDR2 as FQNEAQ (reference sequence). The V gene end was trimmed by 1 base and the J gene end by 5 bases; junction bases not matched to a gene: 6.

The sample consisted of peripheral blood. V is TRBV7-9 and J is TRBJ2-5, with 8 bases lining up with TRBD1. The sequence came from a man older than 75 with acute or convalescent COVID-19. CDR3 DNA sequence: TGTGCCAGCAGCTTAGGGCAGACAGGGGCCGAGACCCAGTACTTC. It is translated as CASSLGQTGAETQYF.